This T cell receptor beta chain is drawn from a study of cytomegalovirus exposure and HLA in healthy donors. Findings of the study overall: TCR beta chains associated with HLA were, in a later analysis, more clonally expanded than equally common others. Presence/absence analyses supposed approximately even sequencing depth among donors. According to the study, 150 to 200 TCR beta chains were cytomegalovirus-associated.

For this clone: Its antigen remains unidentified.

Primers included in the PCR were 60 Vbeta and 13 Jbeta primers. TCRdb's copy holds only in-frame clones and misses some; the assay was immunoSEQ multiplex PCR. This sample yields 130,000 to 150,000 clones, of which about 74% are seen a single time; under 2% belongs to the top ten. The CDR3 runs to 18 residues. Trimming shortened V by 4 bases and J by 0 bases, and 22 bases separated the two germline ends. Germline values: CDR1 SQVTM, CDR2 ANQGSEA. The TCR originated in a woman aged 40 to 49 in good health and CMV-seronegative. This chain connects TRBV29-1 to TRBJ2-1; D perhaps matches TRBD2 (5 bases). The sample was PBMCs. The CDR3 spells CSVVGEIGEPSSYNEQFF. The CDR3 region has the DNA TGCAGCGTTGTGGGAGAGATTGGTGAGCCAAGCTCCTACAATGAGCAGTTCTTC.